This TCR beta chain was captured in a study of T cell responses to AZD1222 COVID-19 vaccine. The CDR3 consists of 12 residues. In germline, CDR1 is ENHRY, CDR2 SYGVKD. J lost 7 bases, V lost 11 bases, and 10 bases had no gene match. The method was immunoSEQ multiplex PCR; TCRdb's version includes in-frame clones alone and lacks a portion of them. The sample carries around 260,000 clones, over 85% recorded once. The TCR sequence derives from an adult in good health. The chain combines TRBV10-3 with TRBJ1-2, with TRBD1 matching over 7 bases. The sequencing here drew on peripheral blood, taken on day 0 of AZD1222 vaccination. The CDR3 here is CASTGLGGGYTF. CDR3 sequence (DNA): TGTGCCTCGACAGGGCTTGGCGGTGGCTACACCTTC.